The subject of this entry is one T cell receptor (beta chain). Its target is not known. Assay used: immunoSEQ multiplex PCR; TCRdb lists only in-frame clones, some missing. The profile shows approximately 3,100 clones, 20% of them singletons. This record belongs to a study of T cells in localized non-small cell lung cancer. General study findings and limits: Appearances in adjacent lung were noted for a median roughly 50 of the top 100 tumor clones. Among blood samples, higher T cell density accompanied longer overall survival.

CDR3 length: 14 amino acids. The ends were cut back, 3 bases at V and 2 bases at J, with 12 bases in the middle. The germline CDR1 and CDR2 sequences are SGDLS and YYNGEE. The chain links TRBV9 to TRBJ2-7; D remains ambiguous. This sequence was found in a woman aged 40 to 75 with stage III squamous cell lung carcinoma. This specimen consisted of lung tumor tissue, obtained before any cancer treatment. The CDR3 DNA reads TGTGCCAGCAGCGCCCAAGACGGTACCTACGAGCAGTACTTC. Its translation: CASSAQDGTYEQYF.